The 3 T cell receptor beta chains below all came from one sample that was sequenced in a study of T-cell memory formation after mild COVID-19. TCRdb used MiXCR to reprocess the 5' RACE reads, holding one entry per CDR3 protein. The profile shows fewer than 400,000 distinct CDR3 sequences, 10% to 15% of them singletons. Material: PBMCs or a T cell subset sorted from them (not recorded which). The receptors come from a man between 18 and 35 years old who had mild COVID-19 (a few samples of this study predate the infection). Cell type and time point are not known.

V usage is TRBV7-6 and J usage is TRBJ1-2; possible D gene TRBD1, 6 bases. This CDR3 region has 15 residues. Trimming cost V 3 bases and J 3 bases, with 14 bases left between them. Germline CDR1 is SGHVS and CDR2 is FNYEAQ. CDR3 DNA sequence: TGTGCCAGCAGCTTTAGCCCGGGGGCGTACTATGGCTACACCTTC. It specifies CASSFSPGAYYGYTF. The variable domain in full, completed from reference TRBV7-6 and TRBJ1-2, reads GAGVSQSPRYKVTKRGQDVALRCDPISGHVSLYWYRQALGQGPEFLTYFNYEAQQDKSGLPNDRFSAERPEGSISTLTIQRTEQRDSAMYRCASSFSPGAYYGYTFGSGTRLTVV.

This clonotype was seen at least ten times. J is TRBJ2-1 and V is TRBV9; 8 positions agree with TRBD2. Germline CDR1 and CDR2: SGDLS and YYNGEE. The CDR3 is 14 amino acids. The trim removed 5 bases at V and 4 bases at J, leaving 5 bases unmatched. CDR3 in DNA: TGTGCCAGCAGTGGGAGCGGGGGATACAATGAGCAGTTCTTC. Amino acids: CASSGSGGYNEQFF.

This clonotype showed up just a few times. The rearrangement joins TRBV10-3 to TRBJ2-1; 10 positions agree with TRBD1. This CDR3 comprises 14 residues. The J segment lost 5 bases and the V segment lost 10 bases, leaving 8 bases of the junction unmatched. CDR1 ENHRY and CDR2 SYGVKD come from the germline V gene. Here the CDR3 DNA reads TGTGCCAGCCGGGGGACAGGGGCTAACAATGAGCAGTTCTTC. Translating gives CASRGTGANNEQFF.